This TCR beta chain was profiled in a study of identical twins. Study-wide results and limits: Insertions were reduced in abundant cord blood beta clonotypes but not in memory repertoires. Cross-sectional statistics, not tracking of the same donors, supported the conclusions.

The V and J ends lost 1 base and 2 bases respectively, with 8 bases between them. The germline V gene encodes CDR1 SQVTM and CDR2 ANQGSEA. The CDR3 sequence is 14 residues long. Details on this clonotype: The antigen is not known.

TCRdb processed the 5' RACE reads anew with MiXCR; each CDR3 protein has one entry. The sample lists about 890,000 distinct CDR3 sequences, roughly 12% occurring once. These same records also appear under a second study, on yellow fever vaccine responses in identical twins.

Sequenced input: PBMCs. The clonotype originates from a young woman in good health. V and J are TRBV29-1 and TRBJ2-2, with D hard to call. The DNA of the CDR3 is TGCAGCGTTGAAGTCCCACCTAACACCGGGGAGCTGTTTTTT. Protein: CSVEVPPNTGELFF.